These T cell receptor beta chains were read from a single sample in a study of cytotoxic CD8 clonotypes in ibrutinib-treated CLL. Sequencing was performed with immunoSEQ multiplex PCR; in TCRdb, only in-frame clones are kept and a portion is missing. The top ten clones hold about 16% of a sample with around 250,000 clones, 70% of them seen once. The material sequenced was PBMCs, taken after 24 months of ibrutinib treatment. These TCRs come from a human donor with chronic lymphocytic leukemia. Each CDR3 is given without its conserved first and last residue. Each record gives: V gene, CDR3 protein.

TRBV7-9,ASSSSTGAYSGANVLT
TRBV7-9,ASSSPRGGETQY
TRBV18,ASSPKTGPNQPQH
TRBV4-2,ASRGGTSGNSPFTGELF
TRBV7-9,ASSPWTDNSPLH
TRBV28,ASGSVGGSYNEQF
TRBV5-1,ASSLEGTGREKLF
TRBV7-2,ASSLVGYEQY
TRBV19,ASSGTGEETQY
TRBV7-2,ASIPGLDSYNEQF
TRBV6-5,ASSYERSYEQY
TRBV5-1,ASSYSGTSGTYEQY
TRBV28,ASTKLPGGYT
TRBV4-3,ASSQDRVSYEQY
TRBV2,ASSAGIGIQY
TRBV9,ASSGKGREVWNEQF
TRBV7-9,ASSFVGLAFYEQY
TRBV25-1,ASSESHLGQGWETQY
TRBV6-6,ASSSGTGFYQPQH
TRBV30,AWRGLAKNIQY
TRBV11-1,ASSLVGEPNTGELF
TRBV13,ASSPRAGKTF
TRBV5-1,ASSLNRVTGTEAF
TRBV13,ASSSIQETQY
TRBV5-6,ASSLSGGSFTDTQY
TRBV7-2,ASSVTGGNQPQH
TRBV7-6,ASSSTETQY
TRBV28,ASSPSLLTGQNQPQH